The entry below describes one T cell receptor beta chain. Original methodology: Reference gene primers were amplified, and this amplification served to estimate nucleated cell counts. Assay: immunoSEQ multiplex PCR; the TCRdb copy retains only in-frame clones and omits some. Clone size and V and J calls were adopted from that table, with D and trimming inferred from the DNA. The top ten hold roughly 8.6% of the sample, which has under 200,000 clones, about 83% seen once. The sample originates from a study of blood T cell repertoires in COVID-19. Study-wide context: There were acute and convalescent COVID-19 samples, and they came from the United States, Italy and Spain. PBMCs, B-cell-depleted T cells, or T cells provided the cDNA or gDNA that made up the material.

CDR1 is SNHLY, CDR2 FYNNEI, per germline. Trimming cost V 2 bases and J 5 bases; bases outside gene matches: 2. This CDR3 has 14 amino acids. This receptor was identified in a man aged 55 to 70 with acute or convalescent COVID-19. V and J are TRBV2 and TRBJ1-1, with 10 bases aligning to TRBD1. The sample taken for sequencing was peripheral blood. The CDR3 here is CASSERDRGTEAFF. CDR3 bases: TGTGCCAGCAGTGAAAGGGACAGGGGAACTGAAGCTTTCTTT.